This T cell receptor beta chain was recovered during a study of blood T cell repertoires in COVID-19. At the level of the study: The samples span acute and convalescent COVID-19 from the United States, Italy and Spain.

Source study methods: Counts of nucleated cells, estimated from reference gene primer amplification, were obtained. TCRdb keeps only in-frame clones here, not all; method: immunoSEQ multiplex PCR. The V and J calls and clone size were taken over from that table, and D and trimming were inferred from the DNA. The table has 55,000 to 65,000 clones, 75% to 95% seen once. Trimming left V 5 bases short and J 10 bases short, with 12 bases between. Per the germline V gene, CDR1 is SEHNR and CDR2 is FQNEAQ (reference sequence). This CDR3 has 13 residues. J is TRBJ1-6 and V is TRBV7-9, with a possible D match to TRBD1 (6 bases). The receptor's source is a human donor in a cohort sampled during active COVID-19. The sample consisted of peripheral blood. The CDR3, as DNA: TGTGCCAGCAGCGTACAGGGTGAATCACCCCTCCACTTT. This codes for CASSVQGESPLHF.